The table lists the clone carrying this T cell receptor (beta chain) with many counts. With 6 bases clipped from V and 8 bases from J, the junction kept 9 bases outside the gene matches. Germline V lookup: CDR1 ENHRY, CDR2 SYGVKD. This CDR3 spans 15 amino acids. The data are from a study of CD8 T cells in ankylosing spondylitis. Construction of TCR beta libraries was performed using quantitative 5'-RACE with molecular barcodes. TCRdb reprocessed the 5' RACE reads with MiXCR, giving one entry per CDR3 protein. This sample has some 250,000 distinct CDR3 sequences, with 8% to 9.5% found just once. The origin of this receptor is a male donor with ankylosing spondylitis or in good health (not recorded which). Material: blood, either unsorted or a sorted T cell fraction (not recorded which). The chain employs TRBV10-3 and TRBJ2-1, with 11 bases aligning to TRBD2. In DNA, the CDR3 is TGTGCCATCAGCGGCACTAGCGGGAGTAGGGATGAGCAGTTCTTC. It is translated as CAISGTSGSRDEQFF.